This entry lists 21 T cell receptor beta chains sequenced from one sample in a study of blood T cell repertoires in COVID-19. Profiling relied on immunoSEQ multiplex PCR, and the TCRdb table lists in-frame clones only, not all of them. Of fewer than 300,000 clones listed, roughly 86% were seen once; the top ten hold over 2%. Sequences were obtained from peripheral blood. These receptors all come from a woman in her 50s with acute or convalescent COVID-19.

The chain combines TRBV19 with TRBJ1-4, with 8 bases lining up with TRBD1. This CDR3 has 16 amino acids. Germline CDR1 is LNHDA and CDR2 is SQIVND (reference sequence). Trimming removed 1 base from V and 8 bases from J; junction bases left unmatched: 9. Here the CDR3 reads CASSIGRTGYREKLFF. The CDR3 region has the DNA TGTGCCAGTAGTATAGGCCGGACAGGGTATCGCGAAAAACTGTTTTTT.

Worth noting for this clone: Other DNA sequences within the sample encode an identical CDR3. This rearrangement joins TRBV19 to TRBJ1-2, with 9 bases aligning to TRBD1. With V trimmed by 4 bases and J by 4 bases, 1 base remained unmatched. The CDR3 sequence is 13 residues long. Germline V gene lookup returns CDR1 LNHDA and CDR2 SQIVND (reference sequence). For the CDR3, the DNA is TGTGCCAGTAGTAGGGGACAGGGCTATGGCTACACCTTC. Its translation is CASSRGQGYGYTF.

This clone was detected only a few times. This chain uses TRBV5-1 with TRBJ2-1; TRBD2 matches 9 bases. The germline V gene encodes CDR1 SGHRS and CDR2 YFSETQ. The CDR3 has 15 residues. Trimming removed 0 bases from V and 10 bases from J; junction bases left unmatched: 8. In nucleotides, the CDR3 is TGCGCCAGCAGCTTGGCGGCTAGCGGGATCAACGAGCAGTTCTTC. Protein product: CASSLAASGINEQFF.

The genes are TRBV3-1 (or the pseudogene TRBV3-2) and TRBJ1-3, with 8 nucleotides matching TRBD1. Trimming removed 4 bases from V and 6 bases from J; junction bases left unmatched: 8. Germline V CDR1 and CDR2: LGHDT, YNNKEL (reference sequence). This CDR3 spans 15 amino acids. In nucleotides, the CDR3 is TGTGCCAGCAGCCGTACCGGGACAGGATCAAACACCATATATTTT. Protein sequence: CASSRTGTGSNTIYF.

V is TRBV6-4 and J is TRBJ1-2, with 10 positions matching TRBD1. CDR3 length: 14 residues. Germline CDR1 reads MRHNA; CDR2 reads SNTAGT. V gave up 5 bases and J gave up 8 bases; unmatched junction bases: 8. In DNA, the CDR3 is TGTGCCAGCAGTCAGACAGGGGGCGCGTCAGGCTACACCTTC. It yields the protein CASSQTGGASGYTF.

The V gene is TRBV4-2, the J gene TRBJ2-2, with D uncertain. Germline V lookup: CDR1 LGHNA, CDR2 YNFKEQ. The V end lost 6 bases, the J end lost 4 bases, and 6 bases lay between the germline ends. The CDR3 loop spans 12 amino acids. CDR3 sequence (DNA): TGTGCCAGCAGGGCAAGCACCGGGGAGCTGTTTTTT. Translated: CASRASTGELFF.

The chain couples TRBV11-2 to TRBJ2-1; possible D gene TRBD2, 6 bases. The CDR3 runs to 14 residues. CDR1 and CDR2 (germline): SGHAT, FQNNGV. V gave up 3 bases and J gave up 10 bases, with 16 bases separating them. The CDR3 DNA sequence: TGTGCCAGCAGCTTCAGTCTTAGCGGCCAGGAGCAGTTCTTC. Its translation: CASSFSLSGQEQFF. The entire variable domain, with the rest obtained from reference TRBV11-2 and TRBJ2-1, is as follows: EAGVAQSPRYKIIEKRQSVAFWCNPISGHATLYWYQQILGQGPKLLIQFQNNGVVDDSQLPKDRFSAERLKGVDSTLKIQPAKLEDSAVYLCASSFSLSGQEQFFGPGTRLTVL.

The CDR3: CASPGGEDTEAFF. The CDR3 DNA is TGTGCCAGCCCGGGAGGGGAGGACACTGAAGCTTTCTTT. The V gene is TRBV2, the J gene TRBJ1-1; D possibly corresponds to TRBD1 (5 bases). Trimming took off 8 bases at V and 3 bases at J, with 13 bases between the two ends. This CDR3 spans 13 amino acids. The germline V gene encodes CDR1 SNHLY and CDR2 FYNNEI. The whole variable domain, remainder taken from reference TRBV2 and TRBJ1-1, is EPEVTQTPSHQVTQMGQEVILRCVPISNHLYFYWYRQILGQKVEFLVSFYNNEISEKSEIFDDQFSVERPDGSNFTLKIRSTKLEDSAMYFCASPGGEDTEAFFGQGTRLTVV.

The V call is TRBV7-8, the J call TRBJ1-1; D remains unclear. CDR1 is SGHVS and CDR2 is FQNEAQ in the germline V gene. Trimming took 5 bases from V and 8 from J, leaving 9 bases between them. CDR3 length equals 11 residues. The CDR3 protein is CASSPRLEAFF. The CDR3 region has the DNA TGTGCCAGCAGCCCACGGTTGGAAGCTTTCTTT.

The chain uses TRBV5-1 and TRBJ2-7; a weak D match, TRBD2 (5 bases). The CDR3 consists of 14 residues. CDR1 and CDR2 (germline): SGHRS, YFSETQ. V shed 4 bases and J shed 0 bases, with 11 bases lying between them. The CDR3: CASSVTSFSYEQYF. The CDR3 DNA follows: TGCGCCAGCAGCGTAACTAGTTTCTCCTACGAGCAGTACTTC.

This clone was seen just once. The chain is built from TRBV5-1 and TRBJ2-2, with D tentatively TRBD1 (6 bases). Germline assignment: CDR1 SGHRS and CDR2 YFSETQ. The ends were cut back, 4 bases at V and 0 bases at J, with 16 bases in the middle. The CDR3 spans 17 residues. CDR3 sequence (DNA): TGCGCCAGCAGCCGGCGAGGGGGATTTTCGAACACCGGGGAGCTGTTTTTT. It codes for CASSRRGGFSNTGELFF. Combining the CDR3 with reference TRBV5-1 and TRBJ2-2 gives the whole variable domain KAGVTQTPRYLIKTRGQQVTLSCSPISGHRSVSWYQQTPGQGLQFLFEYFSETQRNKGNFPGRFSGRQFSNSRSEMNVSTLELGDSALYLCASSRRGGFSNTGELFFGEGSRLTVL.

The sample holds many counts of this clone. The genes are TRBV6-1 and TRBJ2-7; possible D gene TRBD2, 5 bases. The length of the CDR3 is 15 residues. CDR1 MNHNS and CDR2 SASEGT come from the germline V gene. Trimming took 1 base from V and 0 from J, leaving 10 bases between them. CDR3: CASSEELAGSYEQYF. CDR3 nucleotide sequence: TGTGCCAGCAGTGAAGAGCTAGCCGGCTCCTACGAGCAGTACTTC.

This clone was detected a few times. The rearrangement links TRBV9 to TRBJ1-3, with D possibly TRBD1 on 6 matching bases. Trimming took 5 bases from V and 2 from J, leaving 14 bases between them. The CDR3 sequence is 15 residues long. Germline CDR1 and CDR2: SGDLS and YYNGEE. CDR3 in amino acids: CASSSQGIAGNTIYF. The CDR3 coding sequence is TGTGCCAGCAGTTCCCAGGGGATTGCTGGAAACACCATATATTTT.

CDR3 DNA: TGTGCCTGGAGTGACGGGGTTTTGGTCGCCGGAGGCAATGAGCAGTTCTTC. Translated, it gives CAWSDGVLVAGGNEQFF. V usage is TRBV30 and J usage is TRBJ2-1, with D perhaps TRBD2 (5 bases). The germline V gene has CDR1 GTSNPN and CDR2 SVGIG (reference sequence). V gave up 1 base and J gave up 6 bases, with 22 bases separating them. This CDR3 has 17 amino acids.

This chain connects TRBV4-1 to TRBJ2-1, with D tentatively TRBD2 (5 bases). The CDR3 is 15 amino acids. With 4 bases removed from V and 4 bases from J, the gap between germline ends came to 14 bases. Per the germline V gene, CDR1 is MGHRA and CDR2 is YSYEKL. For the CDR3, the DNA is TGCGCCAGCAGCCGAGGGAGCCGTAATTACAATGAGCAGTTCTTC. It translates to CASSRGSRNYNEQFF.

This clone has a single count. The rearrangement joins TRBV7-3 to TRBJ2-1; 8 nucleotides line up with TRBD2. This CDR3 is 15 amino acids long. V lost 1 base, J lost 10 bases, and 9 bases stayed unmatched. Per the germline V gene, CDR1 is SGHTA and CDR2 is FQGTGA. CDR3 protein: CASSLIPGGPGEQFF. CDR3 DNA sequence: TGTGCCAGCAGCTTAATTCCGGGAGGGCCAGGCGAGCAGTTCTTC. Based on the CDR3 plus reference TRBV7-3 and TRBJ2-1, the full variable domain is GAGVSQTPSNKVTEKGKYVELRCDPISGHTALYWYRQSLGQGPEFLIYFQGTGAADDSGLPNDRFFAVRPEGSVSTLKIQRTERGDSAVYLCASSLIPGGPGEQFFGPGTRLTVL.

The chain recombines TRBV19 with TRBJ2-7; D is perhaps TRBD1 (5 bases). V lost 6 bases and J lost 3, with 12 bases in between. The CDR3 length is 13 residues. CDR1 and CDR2 (germline): LNHDA, SQIVND (reference sequence). The CDR3 DNA reads TGTGCCAGTAGCACCGCAGGGTTCTACGAGCAGTACTTC. This sequence encodes CASSTAGFYEQYF.

The chain joins TRBV4-2 to TRBJ2-5; 10 bases line up with TRBD1. This CDR3 has 17 residues. Germline CDR1 is LGHNA and CDR2 is YNFKEQ. V dropped 4 bases and J dropped 5; count of bases not matched to a gene: 13. The CDR3 coding sequence is TGTGCCAGCAGCCTAACTACCATTAGGACAGGGGGGGAGACCCAGTACTTC. Residues: CASSLTTIRTGGETQYF.

J is TRBJ2-5 and V is TRBV28; D perhaps matches TRBD1 (5 bases). The V gene lost 2 bases and the J gene lost 0 bases, with 19 bases spanning the gap. CDR1 and CDR2 (germline): MDHEN, SYDVKM. This CDR3 has 18 amino acids. The CDR3 DNA reads as TGTGCCAGCAGTTTAGATAAAGTGGGTTGGGGCTACCAAGAGACCCAGTACTTC. Amino acid sequence: CASSLDKVGWGYQETQYF.

The chain is built from TRBV5-6 and TRBJ1-2, with D hard to call. V gave up 0 bases and J gave up 2 bases, with 8 bases separating them. This CDR3 spans 14 amino acids. Germline V gene data show CDR1 as SGHDT and CDR2 as YYEEEE. The CDR3 DNA sequence: TGTGCCAGCAGCTTGGGAGGCAGCAACTATGGCTACACCTTC. Translated: CASSLGGSNYGYTF.

The chain carries TRBV11-2 and TRBJ2-7; 7 nucleotides align to TRBD1. V dropped 5 bases and J dropped 3; count of bases not matched to a gene: 4. Germline V CDR1 and CDR2: SGHAT, FQNNGV. This CDR3 spans 13 amino acids. CDR3: CASSVGQVYEQYF. CDR3 DNA: TGTGCCAGCAGCGTCGGACAGGTCTACGAGCAGTACTTC.